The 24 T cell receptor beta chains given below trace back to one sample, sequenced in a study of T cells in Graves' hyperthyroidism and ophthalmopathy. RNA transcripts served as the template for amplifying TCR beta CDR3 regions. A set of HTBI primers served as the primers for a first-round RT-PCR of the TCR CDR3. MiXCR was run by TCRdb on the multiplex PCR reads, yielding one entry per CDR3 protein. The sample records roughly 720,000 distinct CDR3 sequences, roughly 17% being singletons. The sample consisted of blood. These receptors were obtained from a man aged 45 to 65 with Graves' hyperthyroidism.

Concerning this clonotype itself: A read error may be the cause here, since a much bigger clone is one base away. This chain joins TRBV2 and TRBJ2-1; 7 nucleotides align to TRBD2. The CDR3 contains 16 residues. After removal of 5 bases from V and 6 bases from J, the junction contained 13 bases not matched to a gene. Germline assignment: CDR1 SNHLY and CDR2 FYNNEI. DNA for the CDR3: TGTGCCAGCAGTAGAAAGTGGGAGGGCGTTATCAATGAGCAGTTCTTC. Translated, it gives CASSRKWEGVINEQFF.

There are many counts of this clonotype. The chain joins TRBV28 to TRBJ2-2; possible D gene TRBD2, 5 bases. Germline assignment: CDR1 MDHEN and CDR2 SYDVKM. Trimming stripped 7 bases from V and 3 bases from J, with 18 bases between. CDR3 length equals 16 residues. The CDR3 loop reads CASTPLGSFDTGELFF. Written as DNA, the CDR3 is TGTGCCAGCACTCCACTTGGGAGTTTTGACACCGGGGAGCTGTTTTTT.

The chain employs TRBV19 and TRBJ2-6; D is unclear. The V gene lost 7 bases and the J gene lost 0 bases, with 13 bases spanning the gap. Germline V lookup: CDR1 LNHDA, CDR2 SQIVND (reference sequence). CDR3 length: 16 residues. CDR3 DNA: TGTGCCAGTAAGGGTGGGTCTTCCTCTGGGGCCAACGTCCTGACTTTC. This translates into CASKGGSSSGANVLTF.

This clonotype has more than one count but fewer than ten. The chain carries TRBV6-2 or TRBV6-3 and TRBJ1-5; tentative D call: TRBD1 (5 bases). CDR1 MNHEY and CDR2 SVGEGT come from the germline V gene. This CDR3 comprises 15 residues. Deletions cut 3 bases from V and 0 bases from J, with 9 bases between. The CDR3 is CASSYGGYSNQPQHF. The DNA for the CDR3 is TGTGCCAGCAGTTATGGGGGTTATAGCAATCAGCCCCAGCATTTT.

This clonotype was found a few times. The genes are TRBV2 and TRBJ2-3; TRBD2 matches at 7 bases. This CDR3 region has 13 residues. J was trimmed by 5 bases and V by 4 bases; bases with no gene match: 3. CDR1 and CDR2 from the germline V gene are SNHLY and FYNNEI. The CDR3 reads CASSGGREDTQYF. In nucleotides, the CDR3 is TGTGCCAGCAGTGGCGGGAGAGAAGATACGCAGTATTTT.

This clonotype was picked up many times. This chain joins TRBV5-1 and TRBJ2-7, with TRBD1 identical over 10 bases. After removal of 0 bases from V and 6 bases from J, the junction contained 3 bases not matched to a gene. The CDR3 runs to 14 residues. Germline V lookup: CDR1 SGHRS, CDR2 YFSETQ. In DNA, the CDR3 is TGCGCCAGCAGCTTGGGGGACAGGGGCGTCGAGCAGTACTTC. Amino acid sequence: CASSLGDRGVEQYF.

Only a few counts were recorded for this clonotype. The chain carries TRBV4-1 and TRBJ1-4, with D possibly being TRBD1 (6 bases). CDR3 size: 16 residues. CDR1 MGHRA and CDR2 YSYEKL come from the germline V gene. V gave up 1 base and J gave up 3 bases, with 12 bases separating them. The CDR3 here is CASSQGTERANEKLFF. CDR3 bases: TGCGCCAGCAGCCAAGGGACAGAGCGTGCTAATGAAAAACTGTTTTTT.

This CDR3 is CASSADRNNEQFF. The CDR3 nucleotides read TGTGCCAGCAGCGCCGACAGAAACAATGAGCAGTTCTTC. The gene calls are TRBV7-2 and TRBJ2-1, with D maybe TRBD1 (5 bases). This CDR3 has 13 residues. Germline assignment: CDR1 SGHTA and CDR2 FQGNSA. V dropped 5 bases and J dropped 5 bases, with 10 bases sitting between them.

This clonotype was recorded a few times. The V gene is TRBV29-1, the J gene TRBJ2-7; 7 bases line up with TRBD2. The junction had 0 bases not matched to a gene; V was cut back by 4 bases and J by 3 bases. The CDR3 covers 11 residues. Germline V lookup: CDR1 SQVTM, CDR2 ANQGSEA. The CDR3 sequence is CSVVAGYEQYF. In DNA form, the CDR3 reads TGCAGCGTTGTAGCGGGCTACGAGCAGTACTTC.

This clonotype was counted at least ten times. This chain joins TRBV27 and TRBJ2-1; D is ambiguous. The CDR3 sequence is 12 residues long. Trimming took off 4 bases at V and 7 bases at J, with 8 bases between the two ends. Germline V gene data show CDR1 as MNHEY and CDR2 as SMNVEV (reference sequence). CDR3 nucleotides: TGTGCCAGCAGTTCCAGTTGGAATGAGCAGTTCTTC. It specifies CASSSSWNEQFF.

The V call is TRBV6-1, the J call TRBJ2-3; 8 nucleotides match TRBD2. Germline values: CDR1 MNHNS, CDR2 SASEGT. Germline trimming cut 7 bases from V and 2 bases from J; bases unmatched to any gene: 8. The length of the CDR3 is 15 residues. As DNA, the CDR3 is TGTGCCAGCACTTTCCGCGGGAGGCCCACAGATACGCAGTATTTT. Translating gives CASTFRGRPTDTQYF.

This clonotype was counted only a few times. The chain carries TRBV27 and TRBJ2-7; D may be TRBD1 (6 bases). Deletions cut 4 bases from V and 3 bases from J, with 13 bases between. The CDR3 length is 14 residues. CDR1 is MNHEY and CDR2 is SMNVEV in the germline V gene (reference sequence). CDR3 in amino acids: CASSYRESVYEQYF. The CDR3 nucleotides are TGTGCCAGCAGTTACAGGGAATCGGTCTACGAGCAGTACTTC.

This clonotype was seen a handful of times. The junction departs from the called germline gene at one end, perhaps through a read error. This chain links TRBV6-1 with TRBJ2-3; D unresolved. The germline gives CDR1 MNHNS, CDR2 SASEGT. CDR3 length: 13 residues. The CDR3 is CTSTLDGTDTQYF. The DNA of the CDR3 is TGTACCAGCACCTTGGACGGCACAGATACGCAGTATTTT.

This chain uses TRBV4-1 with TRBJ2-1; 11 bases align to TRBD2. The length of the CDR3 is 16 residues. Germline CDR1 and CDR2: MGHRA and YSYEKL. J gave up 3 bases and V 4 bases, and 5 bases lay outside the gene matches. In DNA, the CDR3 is TGCGCCAGCAGCCGTACAACTAGCGGGAGCTACAATGAGCAGTTCTTC. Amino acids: CASSRTTSGSYNEQFF.

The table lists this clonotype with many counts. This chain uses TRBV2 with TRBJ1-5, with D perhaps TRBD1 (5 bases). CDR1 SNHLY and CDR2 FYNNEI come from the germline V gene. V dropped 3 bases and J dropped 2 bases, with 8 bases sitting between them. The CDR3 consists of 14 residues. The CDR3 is CASSDWDRNQPQHF. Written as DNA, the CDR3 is TGTGCCAGCAGTGATTGGGACCGCAATCAGCCCCAGCATTTT.

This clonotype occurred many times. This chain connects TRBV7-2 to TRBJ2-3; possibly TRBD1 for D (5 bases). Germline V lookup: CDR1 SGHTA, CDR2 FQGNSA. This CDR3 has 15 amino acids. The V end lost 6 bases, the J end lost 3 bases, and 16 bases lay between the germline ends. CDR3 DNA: TGTGCCAGCAGGACACAACAGGATGGAACAGATACGCAGTATTTT. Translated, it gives CASRTQQDGTDTQYF.

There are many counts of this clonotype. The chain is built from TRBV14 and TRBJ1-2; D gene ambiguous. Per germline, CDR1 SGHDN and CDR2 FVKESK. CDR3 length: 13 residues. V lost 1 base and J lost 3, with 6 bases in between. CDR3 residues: CASSQGFHYGYTF. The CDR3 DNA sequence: TGTGCCAGCAGCCAAGGGTTCCACTATGGCTACACCTTC.

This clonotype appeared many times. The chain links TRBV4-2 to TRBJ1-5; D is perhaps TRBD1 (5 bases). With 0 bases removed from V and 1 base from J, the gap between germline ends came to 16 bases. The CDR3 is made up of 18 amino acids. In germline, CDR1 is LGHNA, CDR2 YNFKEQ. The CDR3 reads CASSQDPSSRASNQPQHF. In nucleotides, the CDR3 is TGTGCCAGCAGCCAAGATCCATCTTCCAGGGCCAGCAATCAGCCCCAGCATTTT.

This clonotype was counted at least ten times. The CDR3 spells CAGGHRNTGELFF. The CDR3 region has the DNA TGTGCCGGAGGACACCGGAACACCGGGGAGCTGTTTTTT. The rearrangement joins TRBV6-2 or TRBV6-3 to TRBJ2-2; D may correspond to TRBD1 or TRBD2 (5 bases each). The CDR3 spans 13 residues. V gave up 11 bases and J gave up 1 base, with 11 bases separating them. The germline V gene encodes CDR1 MNHEY and CDR2 SVGEGT.

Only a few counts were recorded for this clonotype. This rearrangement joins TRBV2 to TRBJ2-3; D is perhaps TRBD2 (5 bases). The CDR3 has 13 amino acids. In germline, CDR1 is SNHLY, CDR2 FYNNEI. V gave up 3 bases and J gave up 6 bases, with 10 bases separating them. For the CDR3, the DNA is TGTGCCAGCAGTGAGAGGCGAGGGGATACGCAGTATTTT. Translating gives CASSERRGDTQYF.

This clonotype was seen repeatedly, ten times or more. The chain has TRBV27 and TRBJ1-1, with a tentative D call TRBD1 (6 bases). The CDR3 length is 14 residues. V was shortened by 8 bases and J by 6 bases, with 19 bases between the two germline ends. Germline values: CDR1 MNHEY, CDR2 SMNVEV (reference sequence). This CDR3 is CASRSGGGLPEAFF. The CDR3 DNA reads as TGTGCCAGCCGTTCGGGTGGGGGCCTCCCTGAAGCTTTCTTT.

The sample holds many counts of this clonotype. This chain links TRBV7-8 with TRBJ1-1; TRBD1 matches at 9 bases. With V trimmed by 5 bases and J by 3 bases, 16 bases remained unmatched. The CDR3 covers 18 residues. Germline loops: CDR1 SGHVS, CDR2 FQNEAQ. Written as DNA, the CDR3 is TGTGCCAGCAGCCCACGGACAGGGGAGGGGAGGGGGTACACTGAAGCTTTCTTT. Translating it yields CASSPRTGEGRGYTEAFF.

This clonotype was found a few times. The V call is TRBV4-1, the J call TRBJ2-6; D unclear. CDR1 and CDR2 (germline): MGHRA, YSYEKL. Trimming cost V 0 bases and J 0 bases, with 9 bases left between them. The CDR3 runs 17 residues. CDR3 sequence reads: CASSQDPRSSGANVLTF. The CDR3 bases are TGCGCCAGCAGCCAAGACCCGCGCAGCTCTGGGGCCAACGTCCTGACTTTC.

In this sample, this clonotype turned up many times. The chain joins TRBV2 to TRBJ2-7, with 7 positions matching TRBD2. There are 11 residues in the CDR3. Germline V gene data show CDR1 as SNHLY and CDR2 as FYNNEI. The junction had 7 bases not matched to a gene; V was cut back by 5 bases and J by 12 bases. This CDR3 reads CASSSREARYF. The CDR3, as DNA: TGTGCCAGCAGTTCCCGGGAGGCGCGGTACTTC.